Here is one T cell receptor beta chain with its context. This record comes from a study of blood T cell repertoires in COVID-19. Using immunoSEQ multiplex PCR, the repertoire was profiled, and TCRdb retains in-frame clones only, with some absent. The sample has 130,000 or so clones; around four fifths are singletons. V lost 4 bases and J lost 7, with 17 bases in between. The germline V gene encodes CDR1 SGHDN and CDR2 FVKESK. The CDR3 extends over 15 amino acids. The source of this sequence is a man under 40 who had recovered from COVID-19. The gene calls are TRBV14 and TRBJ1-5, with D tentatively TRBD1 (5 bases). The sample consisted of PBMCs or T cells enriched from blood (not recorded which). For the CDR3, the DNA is TGTGCCAGCAGCCCCTTCGGGGGTGACTCCCAGCCCCAGCATTTT. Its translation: CASSPFGGDSQPQHF.